Listed here are 10 T cell receptor beta chains from one sample, sequenced in a study of cytomegalovirus exposure and HLA in healthy donors. Both 60 Vbeta primers and 13 Jbeta primers went into the PCR. The table came from immunoSEQ multiplex PCR; TCRdb's copy has only in-frame clones and leaves some out. The sample shows under 300,000 clones, about 81% of them seen only once. Sequenced: PBMCs. These receptors came from a woman aged 60-75 years in good health and CMV-seropositive.

There are a few counts of this clone. The genes are TRBV10-1 and TRBJ2-3; D perhaps matches TRBD1 (6 bases). Trimming pared 1 base from V and 4 bases from J, leaving 9 bases between. From germline, CDR1 is WNHNN and CDR2 SYGVQD (reference sequence). The CDR3 loop spans 14 amino acids. CDR3 in DNA: TGCGCCAGCAGTGAGTTCCGACAGGCAGATACGCAGTATTTT. Amino acids: CASSEFRQADTQYF.

V is TRBV28 and J is TRBJ2-1, with D possibly matching TRBD2 (6 bases). Deletions cut 5 bases from V and 15 bases from J, with 17 bases between. The CDR3 has 12 residues. The germline gives CDR1 MDHEN, CDR2 SYDVKM. The chain's CDR3 is CASSPPLGGGFF. CDR3 bases: TGTGCCAGCAGTCCACCACTGGGGGGTGGGTTCTTC. Using reference TRBV28 and TRBJ2-1 for the parts outside the CDR3, the full variable domain is DVKVTQSSRYLVKRTGEKVFLECVQDMDHENMFWYRQDPGLGLRLIYFSYDVKMKEKGDIPEGYSVSREKKERFSLILESASTNQTSMYLCASSPPLGGGFFGPGTRLTVL.

The chain employs TRBV5-3 and TRBJ2-3; D unresolved. TRBV5-3 is classed as an ORF, of uncertain function. V dropped 7 bases and J dropped 6 bases, with 6 bases sitting between them. This CDR3 comprises 10 residues. This chain's CDR3 is CARVLDTQYF. CDR3 nucleotide sequence: TGTGCCAGAGTACTGGATACGCAGTATTTT.

This clone appeared a few times. This chain links TRBV19 with TRBJ1-1, with 8 bases that match TRBD1. From germline, CDR1 is LNHDA and CDR2 SQIVND (reference sequence). V lost 4 bases to trimming and J lost 3 bases; unmatched junction nucleotides: 10. This CDR3 region has 16 residues. Here the CDR3 DNA reads TGTGCCAGTAGTAACCCGAACAGGGGGGTTTACACTGAAGCTTTCTTT. This codes for CASSNPNRGVYTEAFF. The full variable domain, in which reference TRBV19 and TRBJ1-1 provide the parts outside the CDR3, is DGGITQSPKYLFRKEGQNVTLSCEQNLNHDAMYWYRQDPGQGLRLIYYSQIVNDFQKGDIAEGYSVSREKKESFPLTVTSAQKNPTAFYLCASSNPNRGVYTEAFFGQGTRLTVV.

This clone showed up just once. V and J are TRBV2 and TRBJ2-7; 9 nucleotides line up with TRBD2. Trimming cost V 7 bases and J 2 bases; bases outside gene matches: 6. The germline V gene encodes CDR1 SNHLY and CDR2 FYNNEI. CDR3 length: 14 residues. The CDR3 sequence is CASMTSGSTYEQYF. The CDR3 DNA sequence: TGTGCCAGCATGACTAGCGGCTCAACCTACGAGCAGTACTTC.

This sequence joins TRBV5-4 and TRBJ1-1; TRBD1 aligns across 8 bases. The germline CDR1 and CDR2 sequences are SGHNT and YYREEE (reference sequence). This CDR3 contains 13 residues. The V gene end was trimmed by 2 bases and the J gene end by 6 bases; junction bases not matched to a gene: 3. CDR3 protein: CASSLQGVAEAFF. DNA of the CDR3: TGTGCCAGCAGCTTACAGGGGGTGGCTGAAGCTTTCTTT.

The CDR3: CATSRDRASNQPQHF. In nucleotides, the CDR3 is TGTGCCACCAGCAGAGACAGGGCCAGCAATCAGCCCCAGCATTTT. J is TRBJ1-5 and V is TRBV15, with a possible D match to TRBD1 (5 bases). The V gene's germline CDR1 is LNHNV and CDR2 YYDKDF (reference sequence). The V gene lost 0 bases and the J gene lost 1 base, with 7 bases spanning the gap. The CDR3 consists of 15 residues.

V usage is TRBV18 and J usage is TRBJ1-5, with TRBD1 matching over 7 bases. V lost 5 bases and J lost 5; bases outside the gene matches: 3. The CDR3 has 13 residues. The germline V gene has CDR1 KGHSH and CDR2 LQKENI. DNA for the CDR3: TGTGCCAGCTCAGCCGACAGGGATCAGCCCCAGCATTTT. It is translated as CASSADRDQPQHF. Drawing the rest from reference TRBV18 and TRBJ1-5, the complete variable domain is NAGVMQNPRHLVRRRGQEARLRCSPMKGHSHVYWYRQLPEEGLKFMVYLQKENIIDESGMPKERFSAEFPKEGPSILRIQQVVRGDSAAYFCASSADRDQPQHFGDGTRLSIL.

V gene TRBV5-1 combines with J gene TRBJ1-1, with a tentative D call TRBD1 (6 bases). The V end was cut by 7 bases, the J end by 0 bases, with 10 bases between. Germline V gene data show CDR1 as SGHRS and CDR2 as YFSETQ. There are 13 residues in the CDR3. The CDR3 protein is CASQTGMNTEAFF. In DNA, the CDR3 is TGCGCCAGCCAGACAGGAATGAACACTGAAGCTTTCTTT.

The chain has TRBV13 and TRBJ1-1, with 8 bases fitting TRBD1. Germline lookup yields CDR1 PRHDT and CDR2 FYEKMQ (reference sequence). This CDR3 has 12 residues. After removal of 0 bases from V and 13 bases from J, the junction contained 4 bases not matched to a gene. CDR3 sequence reads: CASSLGQGAVFF. The CDR3 DNA reads TGTGCCAGCAGCTTAGGGCAGGGGGCGGTTTTCTTT.